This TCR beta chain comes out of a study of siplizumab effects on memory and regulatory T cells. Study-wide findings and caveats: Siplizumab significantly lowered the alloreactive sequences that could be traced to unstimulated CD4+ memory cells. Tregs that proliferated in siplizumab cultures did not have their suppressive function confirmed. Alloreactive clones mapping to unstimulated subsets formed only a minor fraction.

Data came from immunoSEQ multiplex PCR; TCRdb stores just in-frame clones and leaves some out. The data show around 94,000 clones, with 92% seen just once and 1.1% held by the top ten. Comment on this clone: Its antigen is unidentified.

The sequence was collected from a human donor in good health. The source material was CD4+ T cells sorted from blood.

The CDR3 is CASSALLRDGDNEQFF. The CDR3 DNA reads as TGTGCCAGCAGTGCCCTTCTAAGGGACGGGGATAATGAGCAGTTCTTC. V is TRBV2 and J is TRBJ2-1; perhaps D is TRBD1 or TRBD2 (5 bases each). Germline V gene data show CDR1 as SNHLY and CDR2 as FYNNEI. V lost 4 bases and J lost 7, with 20 bases in between. The CDR3 consists of 16 residues.